The present T cell receptor (beta chain) was sequenced within a study of technical replicates of blood from a handful of donors. Germline trimming cut 5 bases from V and 2 bases from J; bases unmatched to any gene: 12. The CDR3 totals 16 residues. CDR1 SEHNR and CDR2 FQNEAQ come from the germline V gene (reference sequence). Assay: immunoSEQ multiplex PCR; the TCRdb copy retains only in-frame clones and omits some. The repertoire holds about 70,000 clones, with roughly 92% as singletons. The TCR sequence derives from a human donor in good health. The gene calls are TRBV7-9 and TRBJ2-7, with TRBD1 matching over 7 bases. The specimen was T cells isolated from PBMCs. CDR3 sequence: CASSAQPQGIPYEQYF. CDR3 in DNA: TGTGCCAGCAGCGCCCAACCACAGGGGATCCCCTACGAGCAGTACTTC.